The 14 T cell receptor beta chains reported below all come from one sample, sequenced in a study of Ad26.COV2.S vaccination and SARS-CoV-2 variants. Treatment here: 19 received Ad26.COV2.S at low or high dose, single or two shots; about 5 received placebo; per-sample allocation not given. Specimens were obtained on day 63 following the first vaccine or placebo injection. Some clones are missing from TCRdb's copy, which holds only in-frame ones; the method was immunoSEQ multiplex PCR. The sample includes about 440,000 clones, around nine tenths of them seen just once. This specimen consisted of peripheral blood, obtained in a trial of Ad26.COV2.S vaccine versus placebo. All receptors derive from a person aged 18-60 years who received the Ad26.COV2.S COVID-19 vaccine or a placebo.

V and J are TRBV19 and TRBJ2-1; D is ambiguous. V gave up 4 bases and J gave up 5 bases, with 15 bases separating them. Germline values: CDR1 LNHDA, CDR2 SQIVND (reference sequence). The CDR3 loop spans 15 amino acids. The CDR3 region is CASSTPLSAHNEQFF. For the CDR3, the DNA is TGTGCCAGTAGTACCCCTTTATCCGCCCACAATGAGCAGTTCTTC.

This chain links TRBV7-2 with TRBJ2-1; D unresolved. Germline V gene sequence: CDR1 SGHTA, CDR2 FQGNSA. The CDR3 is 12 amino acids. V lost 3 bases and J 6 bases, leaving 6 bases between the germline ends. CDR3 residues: CASSLVINEQFF. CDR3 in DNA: TGTGCCAGCAGCTTGGTAATCAATGAGCAGTTCTTC.

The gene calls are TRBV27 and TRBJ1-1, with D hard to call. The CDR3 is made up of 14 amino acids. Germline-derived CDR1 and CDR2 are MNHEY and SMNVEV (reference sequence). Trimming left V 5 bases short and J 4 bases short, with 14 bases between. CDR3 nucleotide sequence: TGTGCCAGCAGTCTACGCGGGGTACCCACTGAAGCTTTCTTT. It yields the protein CASSLRGVPTEAFF.

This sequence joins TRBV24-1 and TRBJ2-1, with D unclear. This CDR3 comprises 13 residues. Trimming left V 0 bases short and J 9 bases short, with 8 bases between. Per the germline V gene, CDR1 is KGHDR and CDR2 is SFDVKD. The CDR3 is CATSDLGPTEQFF. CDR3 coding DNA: TGTGCCACCAGTGATTTGGGACCGACTGAGCAGTTCTTC.

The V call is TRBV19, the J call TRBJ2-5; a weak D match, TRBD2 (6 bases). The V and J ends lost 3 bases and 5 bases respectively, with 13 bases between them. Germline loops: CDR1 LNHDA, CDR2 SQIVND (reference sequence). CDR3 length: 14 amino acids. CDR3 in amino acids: CASSISGTRETQYF. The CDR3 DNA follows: TGTGCCAGTAGTATTTCCGGGACTCGGGAGACCCAGTACTTC.

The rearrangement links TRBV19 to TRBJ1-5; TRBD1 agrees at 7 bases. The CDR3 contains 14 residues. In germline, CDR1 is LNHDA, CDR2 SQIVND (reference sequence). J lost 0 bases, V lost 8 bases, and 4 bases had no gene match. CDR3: CASCGTDSNQPQHF. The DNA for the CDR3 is TGTGCCAGTTGCGGGACAGATAGCAATCAGCCCCAGCATTTT.

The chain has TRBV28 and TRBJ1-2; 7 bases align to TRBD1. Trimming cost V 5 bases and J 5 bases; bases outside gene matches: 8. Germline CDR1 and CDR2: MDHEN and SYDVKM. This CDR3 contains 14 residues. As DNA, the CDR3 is TGTGCCAGCAGTGAGGCCAGGGGGTTTTATGGCTACACCTTC. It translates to CASSEARGFYGYTF.

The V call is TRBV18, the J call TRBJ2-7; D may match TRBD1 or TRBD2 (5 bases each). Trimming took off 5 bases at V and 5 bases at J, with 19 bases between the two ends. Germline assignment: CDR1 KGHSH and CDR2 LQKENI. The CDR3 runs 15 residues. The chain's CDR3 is CASSARDGPSDEQYF. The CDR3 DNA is TGTGCCAGCTCAGCCCGGGACGGTCCTTCTGACGAGCAGTACTTC.

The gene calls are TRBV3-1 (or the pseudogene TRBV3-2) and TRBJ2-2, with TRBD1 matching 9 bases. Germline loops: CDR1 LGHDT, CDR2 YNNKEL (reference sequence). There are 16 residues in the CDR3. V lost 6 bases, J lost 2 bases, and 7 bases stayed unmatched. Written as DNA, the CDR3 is TGTGCCAGCAGGCCTGGGACAGGGCTTAACACCGGGGAGCTGTTTTTT. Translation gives CASRPGTGLNTGELFF.

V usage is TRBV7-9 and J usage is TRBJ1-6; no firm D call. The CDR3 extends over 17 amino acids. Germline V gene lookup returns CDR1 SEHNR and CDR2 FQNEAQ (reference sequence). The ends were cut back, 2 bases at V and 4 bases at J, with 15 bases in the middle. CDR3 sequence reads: CASSLTVGVLYNSPLHF. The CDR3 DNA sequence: TGTGCCAGCAGCTTAACAGTTGGGGTGTTATATAATTCACCCCTCCACTTT.

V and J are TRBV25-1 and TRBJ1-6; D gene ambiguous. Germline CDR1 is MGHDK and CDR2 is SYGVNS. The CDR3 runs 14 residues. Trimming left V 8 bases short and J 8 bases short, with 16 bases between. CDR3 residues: CASGIGKADSPLHF. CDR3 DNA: TGTGCCAGCGGAATAGGCAAGGCGGATTCACCCCTCCACTTT.

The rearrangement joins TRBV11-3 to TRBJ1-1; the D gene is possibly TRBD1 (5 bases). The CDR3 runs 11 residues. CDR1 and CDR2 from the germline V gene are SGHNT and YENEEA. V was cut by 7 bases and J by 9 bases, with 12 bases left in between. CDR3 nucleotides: TGTGCCAGCAAGGGGTCGGGCCAAGCTTTCTTT. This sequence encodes CASKGSGQAFF.

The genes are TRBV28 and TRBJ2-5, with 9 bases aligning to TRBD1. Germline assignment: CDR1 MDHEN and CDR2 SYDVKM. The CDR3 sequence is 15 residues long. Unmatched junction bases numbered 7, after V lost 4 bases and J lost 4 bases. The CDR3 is CASSSDRGRGETQYF. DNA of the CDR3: TGTGCCAGCAGTTCGGACAGGGGCCGGGGAGAGACCCAGTACTTC.

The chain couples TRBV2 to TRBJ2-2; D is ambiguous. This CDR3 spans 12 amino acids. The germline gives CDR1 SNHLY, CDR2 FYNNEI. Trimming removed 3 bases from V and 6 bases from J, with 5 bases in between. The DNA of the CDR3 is TGTGCCAGCAGTGATCCGGCCGGGGAGCTGTTTTTT. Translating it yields CASSDPAGELFF.